Only a few counts were recorded for the clone carrying this T cell receptor (beta chain). The antigen remains unidentified. The TCR beta CDR3 regions underwent amplification using RNA transcripts as the source. RT-PCR in the first round (using the HTBI primer set) targeted the TCR CDR3. TCRdb recomputed calls from the multiplex PCR reads with MiXCR, one row per CDR3 protein. There are about 600,000 distinct CDR3 sequences in the sample; approximately 14% occur only once, and about 7% lies in the top ten. The data were taken from a study of T cells in Graves' hyperthyroidism and ophthalmopathy. The CDR3 runs to 15 residues. Germline-derived CDR1 and CDR2 are MGHDK and SYGVNS. V gave up 2 bases and J gave up 5 bases, with 10 bases separating them. Notes on the study in general: Among thyroid clonotypes expanded above 0.001, most also appeared in blood.

The chain recombines TRBV25-1 with TRBJ1-6; perhaps TRBD1 as D (5 bases). This receptor was taken from a woman between 18 and 29 years old with Graves' ophthalmopathy. The sample was blood. CDR3 in amino acids: CASSEGGSHNSPLHF. CDR3 DNA: TGTGCCAGCAGTGAAGGGGGATCTCATAATTCACCCCTCCACTTT. The whole variable domain, filled in from reference TRBV25-1 and TRBJ1-6, reads EADIYQTPRYLVIGTGKKITLECSQTMGHDKMYWYQQDPGMELHLIHYSYGVNSTEKGDLSSESTVSRIRTEHFPLTLESARPSHTSQYLCASSEGGSHNSPLHFGNGTRLTVT.